These T cell receptor beta chains were read from a single sample in a study of blood T cell repertoires in COVID-19. Method: immunoSEQ multiplex PCR; TCRdb's copy keeps in-frame clones and lacks some. The sample includes roughly 280,000 clones, around 85% seen only once; the top ten take approximately 10%. Material for sequencing was peripheral blood. The receptors originated from a woman in her sixties or seventies with acute or convalescent COVID-19. The CDR3 runs from the conserved cysteine through the conserved F or W. Each record gives: J gene, CDR3 length, clone size, V gene, D gene, CDR3 DNA, CDR3 protein. A D gene is named only where the DNA matches it firmly. Clone size appears in some rows only: once, few, many, or a class for an expanded clone.

J gene: TRBJ1-6
CDR3 length: 13
clone size: NA
V gene: TRBV6-6
D gene: NA
CDR3 DNA: TGTGCCAGCAGGGACAGTGAGATTTCACCCCTCCACTTT
CDR3 protein: CASRDSEISPLHF

J gene: TRBJ1-2
CDR3 length: 15
clone size: NA
V gene: TRBV2
D gene: NA
CDR3 DNA: TGTGCCAGTAAACCCCCGACGAGGTACGCCTATGGCTACACCTTC
CDR3 protein: CASKPPTRYAYGYTF

J gene: TRBJ2-7
CDR3 length: 15
clone size: NA
V gene: TRBV5-1
D gene: TRBD1
CDR3 DNA: TGCGCCAGCACTAATACAGGGGCAGGCCCCTACGAGCAGTACTTC
CDR3 protein: CASTNTGAGPYEQYF

J gene: TRBJ1-3
CDR3 length: 16
clone size: once
V gene: TRBV9
D gene: NA
CDR3 DNA: TGTGCCAGCAGCGTAGCTGGTAGGGGCTCTGGAAACACCATATATTTT
CDR3 protein: CASSVAGRGSGNTIYF

J gene: TRBJ1-2
CDR3 length: 13
clone size: NA
V gene: TRBV3-1/TRBV3-2
D gene: NA
CDR3 DNA: TGTGCCAGCAGCCAAGCCATTGAGGGTGGCTACACCTTC
CDR3 protein: CASSQAIEGGYTF

J gene: TRBJ2-7
CDR3 length: 16
clone size: NA
V gene: TRBV2
D gene: NA
CDR3 DNA: TGTGCCAGCAGTGAGCGTGTCGGGGGGCCCTCCTACGAGCAGTACTTC
CDR3 protein: CASSERVGGPSYEQYF

J gene: TRBJ2-1
CDR3 length: 15
clone size: NA
V gene: TRBV7-2
D gene: TRBD2
CDR3 DNA: TGTGCCAGCAGCTTCGGGGGGACTAGCCTCAATGAGCAGTTCTTC
CDR3 protein: CASSFGGTSLNEQFF

J gene: TRBJ2-2
CDR3 length: 17
clone size: NA
V gene: TRBV18
D gene: NA
CDR3 DNA: TGTGCCAGCTCACTCTGGGACATCAAGTTGAACACCGGGGAGCTGTTTTTT
CDR3 protein: CASSLWDIKLNTGELFF

J gene: TRBJ2-1
CDR3 length: 13
clone size: once
V gene: TRBV5-6
D gene: NA
CDR3 DNA: TGTGCCAGCAGCTCCCCCGGTGTTGATGAGCAGTTCTTC
CDR3 protein: CASSSPGVDEQFF

J gene: TRBJ2-7
CDR3 length: 15
clone size: NA
V gene: TRBV7-3
D gene: NA
CDR3 DNA: TGTGCCAGCAGCTTAGATGGGACACCGTCCTACGAGCAGTACTTC
CDR3 protein: CASSLDGTPSYEQYF

J gene: TRBJ1-6
CDR3 length: 12
clone size: once
V gene: TRBV6-5
D gene: NA
CDR3 DNA: TGTGCCAGCAGTTGGAGCGGGGATTCTGTCCACTTT
CDR3 protein: CASSWSGDSVHF